A selection of T cell receptor beta chains follows, all from one sample in a study of blood T cell repertoires in COVID-19. Measured with immunoSEQ multiplex PCR; TCRdb has only the in-frame clones, and not every one. Here the sample spans 100,000 to 150,000 clones, around 81% being singletons. Sequenced sample: peripheral blood. These receptors came from a woman aged 50 to 65 with acute or convalescent COVID-19. The CDR3 runs from the conserved cysteine through the conserved F or W. D genes are given only for firm matches. The size of a clone is reported for some rows only, either as once, few or many, or as a class for expanded clones.

d_gene: TRBD2; j_gene: TRBJ2-3; abundance: once; v_gene: TRBV18; CDR3nt: TGTGCCAGCTCACCACTAGCGGGAGGGCCAGATACGCAGTATTTT; CDR3aa: CASSPLAGGPDTQYF
d_gene: NA; j_gene: TRBJ1-2; abundance: few; v_gene: TRBV6-5; CDR3nt: TGTGCCAGCAGCTCCGGACAGAGATATGGCTACACCTTC; CDR3aa: CASSSGQRYGYTF
d_gene: NA; j_gene: TRBJ1-2; abundance: NA; v_gene: TRBV6-6; CDR3nt: TGTGCCAGCAGTTTTAAAGTCCAGGACTATGGCTACACCTTC; CDR3aa: CASSFKVQDYGYTF
d_gene: TRBD2; j_gene: TRBJ2-1; abundance: NA; v_gene: TRBV29-1; CDR3nt: TGCAGCGTTGGACTAGCGGGGGTTTACAATGAGCAGTTCTTC; CDR3aa: CSVGLAGVYNEQFF
d_gene: NA; j_gene: TRBJ2-3; abundance: NA; v_gene: TRBV27; CDR3nt: TGTGCCAGCAGTTTGGGACTCGGCCGCACAGATACGCAGTATTTT; CDR3aa: CASSLGLGRTDTQYF
d_gene: TRBD2; j_gene: TRBJ2-1; abundance: NA; v_gene: TRBV19; CDR3nt: TGTGCCAGTAGTAGCGGACTAGCGGGGGGGTTGGAGCAGTTCTTC; CDR3aa: CASSSGLAGGLEQFF
d_gene: TRBD2; j_gene: TRBJ2-7; abundance: NA; v_gene: TRBV7-9; CDR3nt: TGTGCCAGCAGCTTGACTAGCGGGAGCCTCAGCGAGCAGTACTTC; CDR3aa: CASSLTSGSLSEQYF
d_gene: TRBD1; j_gene: TRBJ1-1; abundance: NA; v_gene: TRBV29-1; CDR3nt: TGCAGCGTCATTGAACGAGGGGCGGGACAGGGGGACTCTGAAGCTTTCTTT; CDR3aa: CSVIERGAGQGDSEAFF
d_gene: NA; j_gene: TRBJ1-1; abundance: NA; v_gene: TRBV15; CDR3nt: TGTGCCACCAGCAGAGATCTTGACGGGGAAGCTTTCTTT; CDR3aa: CATSRDLDGEAFF
d_gene: NA; j_gene: TRBJ2-5; abundance: NA; v_gene: TRBV21-1; CDR3nt: TGTGCCAGCAGCAAAGGGCGACTAGCGGAAGAGACCCAGTACTTC; CDR3aa: CASSKGRLAEETQYF
d_gene: TRBD2; j_gene: TRBJ2-2; abundance: NA; v_gene: TRBV7-9; CDR3nt: TGTGCCAGCAGCTTAGGTCTAGCGGGCGGCACCGGGGAGCTGTTTTTT; CDR3aa: CASSLGLAGGTGELFF
d_gene: TRBD1; j_gene: TRBJ2-7; abundance: NA; v_gene: TRBV18; CDR3nt: TGTGCCAGCTCACCTCAACCGGGACAGGGAGGCGGCGAGCAGTACTTC; CDR3aa: CASSPQPGQGGGEQYF
d_gene: TRBD1; j_gene: TRBJ1-5; abundance: NA; v_gene: TRBV18; CDR3nt: TGTGCCAGCTCGCAGGCCAGGGGGCAAGGAAAGCCCCAGCATTTT; CDR3aa: CASSQARGQGKPQHF
d_gene: NA; j_gene: TRBJ1-1; abundance: NA; v_gene: TRBV5-1; CDR3nt: TGCGCCAGCAGCCCGGGAATGCACACTGAAGCTTTCTTT; CDR3aa: CASSPGMHTEAFF
d_gene: NA; j_gene: TRBJ2-3; abundance: NA; v_gene: TRBV5-1; CDR3nt: TGCGCCAGCAGCTTGGTCTTTTCTACTAGTGCAGATACGCAGTATTTT; CDR3aa: CASSLVFSTSADTQYF
d_gene: NA; j_gene: TRBJ1-1; abundance: NA; v_gene: TRBV7-6; CDR3nt: TGTGCCAGCAGCTTAGCTGCGGACATGAACACTGAAGCTTTCTTT; CDR3aa: CASSLAADMNTEAFF
d_gene: TRBD1; j_gene: TRBJ1-6; abundance: NA; v_gene: TRBV18; CDR3nt: TGTGCCAGCTCACCAGACGCGGCAGGGGGTTCACCCCTCCACTTT; CDR3aa: CASSPDAAGGSPLHF
d_gene: TRBD2; j_gene: TRBJ2-7; abundance: NA; v_gene: TRBV7-3; CDR3nt: TGTGCCAGCAGCTTAGAAGCGGGATACTACGAGCAGTACTTC; CDR3aa: CASSLEAGYYEQYF
d_gene: NA; j_gene: TRBJ1-2; abundance: NA; v_gene: TRBV25-1; CDR3nt: TGTGCCAGCAGTGACCCCGGACAGAGACCCATGTACACCTTC; CDR3aa: CASSDPGQRPMYTF
d_gene: NA; j_gene: TRBJ2-7; abundance: once; v_gene: TRBV28; CDR3nt: TGTGCCGTAGTCTCACCACAGAACACCTACGAGCAGTACTTC; CDR3aa: CAVVSPQNTYEQYF
d_gene: NA; j_gene: TRBJ1-4; abundance: once; v_gene: TRBV28; CDR3nt: TGTGCCAGCAGTTCCGGGGGTTCAACTAATGAAAAACTGTTTTTT; CDR3aa: CASSSGGSTNEKLFF
d_gene: NA; j_gene: TRBJ1-4; abundance: NA; v_gene: TRBV6-1; CDR3nt: TGTGCCAGCAGTGAATGGTTGGGGGCGGAGTCCGGAAAACTGTTTTTT; CDR3aa: CASSEWLGAESGKLFF
d_gene: NA; j_gene: TRBJ2-1; abundance: few; v_gene: TRBV15; CDR3nt: TGTGCCACCAGCAGAGGCGGTATCGGGAGCTCCTACAATGAGCAGTTCTTC; CDR3aa: CATSRGGIGSSYNEQFF
d_gene: NA; j_gene: TRBJ2-1; abundance: NA; v_gene: TRBV21-1; CDR3nt: TGTGCCAGCAGCCCTGGGGGGGACAGGGGGTATAATGAGCAGTTCTTC; CDR3aa: CASSPGGDRGYNEQFF
d_gene: NA; j_gene: TRBJ1-2; abundance: once; v_gene: TRBV18; CDR3nt: TGTGCCAGCTCACCAACGAGAGTCTACGATTATGGCTACACCTTC; CDR3aa: CASSPTRVYDYGYTF
d_gene: TRBD1; j_gene: TRBJ2-5; abundance: NA; v_gene: TRBV5-6; CDR3nt: TGTGCCAGCAGCCCGACAGGGTACAAGACCCAGTACTTC; CDR3aa: CASSPTGYKTQYF
d_gene: TRBD1; j_gene: TRBJ2-7; abundance: NA; v_gene: TRBV2; CDR3nt: TGTGCCAGCAGTCCACTTCGCGGACAGGGAGTCGAGCAGTACTTC; CDR3aa: CASSPLRGQGVEQYF
d_gene: TRBD2; j_gene: TRBJ2-2; abundance: NA; v_gene: TRBV5-8; CDR3nt: TGTGCCAGCAGTGAAGATAGCGGGAGGTACACCGGGGAGCTGTTTTTT; CDR3aa: CASSEDSGRYTGELFF
d_gene: NA; j_gene: TRBJ1-2; abundance: NA; v_gene: TRBV7-8; CDR3nt: TGTGCCAGCAGCTTAGACGCAGGGGAGACCTATGGCTACACCTTC; CDR3aa: CASSLDAGETYGYTF
d_gene: TRBD1; j_gene: TRBJ2-7; abundance: NA; v_gene: TRBV6-5; CDR3nt: TGTGCCACGAGGGAGACAGGGACCACCTACGAGCAGTACTTC; CDR3aa: CATRETGTTYEQYF
d_gene: NA; j_gene: TRBJ2-7; abundance: NA; v_gene: TRBV21-1; CDR3nt: TGTGCCAGCATGGATGGGGGACTAGCGGGAGTGTGGTACGAGCAGTACTTC; CDR3aa: CASMDGGLAGVWYEQYF
d_gene: NA; j_gene: TRBJ1-1; abundance: NA; v_gene: TRBV5-1; CDR3nt: TGCGCCAGCAGCCCCAACCTCAGGAACACTGAAGCTTTCTTT; CDR3aa: CASSPNLRNTEAFF
d_gene: TRBD2; j_gene: TRBJ2-7; abundance: NA; v_gene: TRBV28; CDR3nt: TGTGCCAGCAGTTTGGTTAGCGGGGGGATAGATTACGAGCAGTACTTC; CDR3aa: CASSLVSGGIDYEQYF
d_gene: NA; j_gene: TRBJ2-6; abundance: NA; v_gene: TRBV5-1; CDR3nt: TGCGCCAGCAGCTTCGGGCAGGGCTACGTCCTGACTTTC; CDR3aa: CASSFGQGYVLTF
d_gene: NA; j_gene: TRBJ2-3; abundance: NA; v_gene: TRBV20-1; CDR3nt: TGCAGTGCTAGGGTCGGAGATACGCAGTATTTT; CDR3aa: CSARVGDTQYF
d_gene: TRBD1; j_gene: TRBJ2-5; abundance: NA; v_gene: TRBV29-1; CDR3nt: TGCAGCGTGAAGACAGGGGGCCGAGAGACCCAGTACTTC; CDR3aa: CSVKTGGRETQYF
d_gene: TRBD2; j_gene: TRBJ2-1; abundance: NA; v_gene: TRBV2; CDR3nt: TGTGCCAGCAGTGGTAGCGGGAACTACAATGAGCAGTTCTTC; CDR3aa: CASSGSGNYNEQFF
d_gene: NA; j_gene: TRBJ2-5; abundance: NA; v_gene: TRBV5-1; CDR3nt: TGCGCCAGCAGCTTGGACAGGTTAAAGACCCAGTACTTC; CDR3aa: CASSLDRLKTQYF
d_gene: NA; j_gene: TRBJ1-6; abundance: NA; v_gene: TRBV3-1/TRBV3-2; CDR3nt: TGTGCCAGCAGCCCGTACCCCGGTTCACCCCTCCACTTT; CDR3aa: CASSPYPGSPLHF
d_gene: NA; j_gene: TRBJ2-1; abundance: NA; v_gene: TRBV6-1; CDR3nt: TGTGCCAGCAGTGAAGTCCGGGCAGGGTACAATGAGCAGTTCTTC; CDR3aa: CASSEVRAGYNEQFF
d_gene: NA; j_gene: TRBJ2-3; abundance: NA; v_gene: TRBV6-5; CDR3nt: TGTGCCAGCACGACTAGTTTAACAGATACGCAGTATTTT; CDR3aa: CASTTSLTDTQYF
d_gene: NA; j_gene: TRBJ1-6; abundance: once; v_gene: TRBV3-1/TRBV3-2; CDR3nt: TGTGCCAGCAGCCAAATTACGGGTTCACCCCTCCACTTT; CDR3aa: CASSQITGSPLHF
d_gene: TRBD1; j_gene: TRBJ1-3; abundance: NA; v_gene: TRBV19; CDR3nt: TGTGCCACTTCCTCGGGACAGATCTCTGGAAACACCATATATTTT; CDR3aa: CATSSGQISGNTIYF
d_gene: TRBD1; j_gene: TRBJ1-1; abundance: once; v_gene: TRBV29-1; CDR3nt: TGCAGCGCAAACCGGGACAGGGAGAACACTGAAGCTTTCTTT; CDR3aa: CSANRDRENTEAFF